Shown below are 5 T cell receptor beta chains from a single sample sequenced in a study of breast tumors, draining lymph nodes, adjacent tissues. Breast cancer patients provided tissue from their axillary draining lymph nodes. TCRdb re-called the multiplex PCR reads with MiXCR, one entry per CDR3 protein. The repertoire has some 100,000 distinct CDR3 sequences, 20% to 25% of them found once; the top ten carry under 1.5%. Source material: axillary lymph node tissue. All receptors come from a female donor with breast cancer. Some clones in this sample may be carry-over from other donors' samples.

This clonotype occurred many times. CDR3 protein: CASSATGGYQPQHF. The CDR3, as DNA: TGTGCCAGCAGCGCGACAGGGGGATATCAGCCCCAGCATTTT. The chain recombines TRBV9 with TRBJ1-5, with 9 bases lining up with TRBD1. Germline CDR1 is SGDLS and CDR2 is YYNGEE. V shed 3 bases, J shed 5 bases, and the junction held 3 bases outside the gene matches. The CDR3 extends over 14 amino acids.

This clonotype appeared a single time. The chain employs TRBV30 and TRBJ1-1; no firm D call. This CDR3 comprises 13 residues. Trimming removed 4 bases at V and 1 base at J, with 10 bases between. Germline V gene data show CDR1 as GTSNPN and CDR2 as SVGIG (reference sequence). The CDR3 DNA reads TGTGCCTGGAAACGGGTCGAGAACACTGAAGCTTTCTTT. Translation: CAWKRVENTEAFF.

This clonotype was picked up a small number of times. The V gene is TRBV19, the J gene TRBJ1-5; TRBD1 matches at 8 bases. V was pared by 7 bases and J by 7 bases, with 18 bases of the junction left unmatched. CDR1 and CDR2 from the germline V gene are LNHDA and SQIVND (reference sequence). CDR3 length: 17 amino acids. This CDR3 is CASNLLNRDRKGQPQHF. CDR3 nucleotide sequence: TGTGCCAGTAACTTATTAAACCGGGACAGGAAAGGCCAGCCCCAGCATTTT. The variable domain in full, with the rest retrieved from reference TRBV19 and TRBJ1-5, is DGGITQSPKYLFRKEGQNVTLSCEQNLNHDAMYWYRQDPGQGLRLIYYSQIVNDFQKGDIAEGYSVSREKKESFPLTVTSAQKNPTAFYLCASNLLNRDRKGQPQHFGDGTRLSIL.

The J gene is TRBJ1-1, the V gene TRBV27, with D perhaps TRBD1 (6 bases). V lost 3 bases and J 7 bases, leaving 15 bases between the germline ends. The CDR3 consists of 14 residues. Germline V gene lookup returns CDR1 MNHEY and CDR2 SMNVEV (reference sequence). The CDR3 DNA is TGTGCCAGCAGTTTGGGGGCAACAGGGAGTGAAGCTTTCTTT. This translates into CASSLGATGSEAFF.

Turning to this clonotype: A read error may explain this, as a much larger clone is one base away. The final CDR3 position lacks the conserved phenylalanine or tryptophan, pointing to a likely read error. The rearrangement uses TRBV11-2 and TRBJ2-7; D gene unclear. Between the trimmed V and J ends, which lost 1 base and 6 bases, there was a span of 10 bases. CDR3 size: 13 residues. The germline V gene has CDR1 SGHAT and CDR2 FQNNGV. The CDR3 loop reads CASSLGDKSEQYS. The CDR3 DNA reads as TGTGCCAGCAGCTTAGGAGACAAATCCGAGCAGTACTCC.